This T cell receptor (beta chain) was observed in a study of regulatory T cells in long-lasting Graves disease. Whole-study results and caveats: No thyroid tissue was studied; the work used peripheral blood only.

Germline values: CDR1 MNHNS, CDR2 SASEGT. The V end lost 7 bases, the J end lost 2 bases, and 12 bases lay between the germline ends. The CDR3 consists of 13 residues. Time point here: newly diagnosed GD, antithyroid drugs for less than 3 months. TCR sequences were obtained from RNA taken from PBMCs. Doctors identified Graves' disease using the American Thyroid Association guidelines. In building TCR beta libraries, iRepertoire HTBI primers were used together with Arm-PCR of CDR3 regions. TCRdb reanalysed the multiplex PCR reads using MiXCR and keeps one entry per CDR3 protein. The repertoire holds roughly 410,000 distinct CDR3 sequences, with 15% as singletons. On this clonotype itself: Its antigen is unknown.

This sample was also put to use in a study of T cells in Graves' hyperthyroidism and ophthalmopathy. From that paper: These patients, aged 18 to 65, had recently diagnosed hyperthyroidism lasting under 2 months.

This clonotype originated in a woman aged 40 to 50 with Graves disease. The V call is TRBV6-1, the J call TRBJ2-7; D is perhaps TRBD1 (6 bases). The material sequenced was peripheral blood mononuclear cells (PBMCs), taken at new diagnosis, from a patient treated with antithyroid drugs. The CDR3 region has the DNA TGTGCCAGCATTCCGACAGGAGCCTACGAGCAGTACTTC. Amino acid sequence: CASIPTGAYEQYF.